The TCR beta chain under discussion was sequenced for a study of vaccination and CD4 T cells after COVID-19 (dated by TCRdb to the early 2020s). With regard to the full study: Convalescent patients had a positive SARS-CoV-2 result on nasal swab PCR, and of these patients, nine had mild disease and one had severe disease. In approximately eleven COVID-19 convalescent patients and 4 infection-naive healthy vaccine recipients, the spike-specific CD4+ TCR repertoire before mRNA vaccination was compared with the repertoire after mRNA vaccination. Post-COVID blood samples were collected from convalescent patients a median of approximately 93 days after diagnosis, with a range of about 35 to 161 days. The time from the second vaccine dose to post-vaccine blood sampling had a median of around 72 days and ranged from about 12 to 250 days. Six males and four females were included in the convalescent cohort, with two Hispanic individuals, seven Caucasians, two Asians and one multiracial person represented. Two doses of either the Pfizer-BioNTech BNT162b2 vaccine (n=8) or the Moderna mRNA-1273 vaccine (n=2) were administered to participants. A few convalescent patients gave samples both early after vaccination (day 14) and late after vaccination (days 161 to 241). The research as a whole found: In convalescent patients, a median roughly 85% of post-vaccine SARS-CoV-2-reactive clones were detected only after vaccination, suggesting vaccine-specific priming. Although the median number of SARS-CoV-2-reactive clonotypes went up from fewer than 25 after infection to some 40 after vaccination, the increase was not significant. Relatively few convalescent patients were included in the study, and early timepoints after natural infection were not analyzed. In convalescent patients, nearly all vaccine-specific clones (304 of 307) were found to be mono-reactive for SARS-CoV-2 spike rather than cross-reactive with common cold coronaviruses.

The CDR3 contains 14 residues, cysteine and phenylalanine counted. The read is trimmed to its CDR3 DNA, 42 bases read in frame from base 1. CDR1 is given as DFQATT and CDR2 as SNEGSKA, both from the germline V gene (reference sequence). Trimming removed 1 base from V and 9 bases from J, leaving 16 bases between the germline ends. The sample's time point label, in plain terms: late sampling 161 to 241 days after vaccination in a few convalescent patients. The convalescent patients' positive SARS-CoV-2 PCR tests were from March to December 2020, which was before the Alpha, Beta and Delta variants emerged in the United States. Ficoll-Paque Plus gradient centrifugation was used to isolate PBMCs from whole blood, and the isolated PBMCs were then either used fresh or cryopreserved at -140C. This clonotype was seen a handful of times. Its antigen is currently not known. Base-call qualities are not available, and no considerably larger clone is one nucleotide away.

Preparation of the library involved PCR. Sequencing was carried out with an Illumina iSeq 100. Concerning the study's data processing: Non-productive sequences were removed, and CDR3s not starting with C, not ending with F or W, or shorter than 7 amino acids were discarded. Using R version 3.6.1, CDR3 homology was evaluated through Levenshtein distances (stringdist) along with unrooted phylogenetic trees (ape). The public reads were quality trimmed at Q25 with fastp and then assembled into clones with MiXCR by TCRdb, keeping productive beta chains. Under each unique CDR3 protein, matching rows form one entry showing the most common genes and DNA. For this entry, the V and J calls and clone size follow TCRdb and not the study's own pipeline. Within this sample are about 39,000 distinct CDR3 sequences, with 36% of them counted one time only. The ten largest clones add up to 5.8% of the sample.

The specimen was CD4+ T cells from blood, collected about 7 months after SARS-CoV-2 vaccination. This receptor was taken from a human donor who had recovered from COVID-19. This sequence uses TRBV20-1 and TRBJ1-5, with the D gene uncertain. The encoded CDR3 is CSARAPSGTSPQHF. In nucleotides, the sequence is TGCAGTGCTAGAGCGCCTTCTGGTACGTCGCCCCAGCATTTT.